The 24 T cell receptor beta chains below all came from one sample that was sequenced in a study of blood T cell repertoires in COVID-19. Method: immunoSEQ multiplex PCR; TCRdb's copy keeps in-frame clones and lacks some. The sample lists about 40,000 clones, about 88% seen once, with approximately 20% in the top ten. The sample was peripheral blood. The receptors were sampled from a man in his fifties in a cohort sampled during active COVID-19.

J is TRBJ2-2 and V is TRBV30; 11 bases are a match to TRBD2. The V gene's germline CDR1 is GTSNPN and CDR2 SVGIG (reference sequence). After removal of 0 bases from V and 4 bases from J, the junction contained 4 bases not matched to a gene. There are 16 residues in the CDR3. The CDR3 here is CAWSVLAGALTGELFF. For the CDR3, the DNA is TGTGCCTGGAGTGTACTAGCGGGGGCCCTCACCGGGGAGCTGTTTTTT.

CDR3: CASSHLSNQPQHF. The DNA of the CDR3 is TGTGCCAGCAGCCACCTTAGCAATCAGCCCCAGCATTTT. The chain links TRBV3-1 (or the pseudogene TRBV3-2) to TRBJ1-5; D uncertain. Deletions cut 3 bases from V and 0 bases from J, with 3 bases between. The CDR3 runs to 13 residues. Germline V lookup: CDR1 LGHDT, CDR2 YNNKEL (reference sequence).

A remark on this clone: At one boundary the junction diverges from the germline segment, which might be a read error. The chain links TRBV7-7 to TRBJ2-1; 11 nucleotides line up with TRBD1. The CDR3 length is 15 residues. Germline V gives CDR1 SSHAT, CDR2 FNYEAQ (reference sequence). CDR3 sequence: CASSLGQGAGNEQFF. The CDR3 coding sequence is TGTGCTAGCAGCTTAGGACAGGGGGCGGGGAATGAGCAGTTCTTC.

This clone is a singleton in its sample. The chain links TRBV11-3 to TRBJ2-7; the D gene is possibly TRBD1 (6 bases). V was pared by 5 bases and J by 4 bases, with 18 bases between. Germline-derived CDR1 and CDR2 are SGHNT and YENEEA. The CDR3 has 15 residues. CDR3 sequence (DNA): TGTGCCAGCAGCAACAGGGCTAGCACAACATACGAGCAGTACTTC. Translated: CASSNRASTTYEQYF.

The chain combines TRBV9 with TRBJ2-1; no reliable D call. The V gene's germline CDR1 is SGDLS and CDR2 YYNGEE. V lost 0 bases, J lost 0 bases, and 10 bases lay in between. The CDR3 extends over 16 amino acids. CDR3 sequence: CASSVEASPSYNEQFF. The DNA for the CDR3 is TGTGCCAGCAGCGTAGAAGCCTCCCCCTCCTACAATGAGCAGTTCTTC. Supplemented by reference TRBV9 and TRBJ2-1, the full variable domain reads DSGVTQTPKHLITATGQRVTLRCSPRSGDLSVYWYQQSLDQGLQFLIQYYNGEERAKGNILERFSAQQFPDLHSELNLSSLELGDSALYFCASSVEASPSYNEQFFGPGTRLTVL.

The genes are TRBV7-9 and TRBJ1-2, with 10 bases identical to TRBD1. V was clipped by 4 bases and J by 4 bases; unmatched bases: 18. The CDR3 runs 19 residues. Germline V CDR1 and CDR2: SEHNR, FQNEAQ (reference sequence). CDR3 nucleotide sequence: TGTGCCAGCAGCTCCTTCGGAAGCGGAGGACAGGGGGGACCCTATGGCTACACCTTC. This gives the protein CASSSFGSGGQGGPYGYTF.

The V call is TRBV18, the J call TRBJ1-3; 7 positions agree with TRBD1. The germline gives CDR1 KGHSH, CDR2 LQKENI. The CDR3 is made up of 18 amino acids. J was trimmed by 2 bases and V by 6 bases; bases with no gene match: 16. CDR3 region: CASSPNLLQGTTGNTIYF. The CDR3 nucleotides read TGTGCCAGCTCTCCGAACCTTTTACAGGGGACAACTGGAAACACCATATATTTT.

The table lists this clone with a few counts. V gene TRBV11-2 combines with J gene TRBJ2-7, with TRBD1 matching 8 bases. With 3 bases clipped from V and 2 bases from J, the junction kept 3 bases outside the gene matches. Germline-derived CDR1 and CDR2 are SGHAT and FQNNGV. The CDR3 is 14 residues long. Here the CDR3 DNA reads TGTGCCAGCAGCTTCTCAGGGGGCCCCTACGAGCAGTACGTC. Its translation: CASSFSGGPYEQYV.

The chain combines TRBV5-1 with TRBJ2-1, with 13 positions matching TRBD2. Germline CDR1 SGHRS, CDR2 YFSETQ. CDR3 size: 15 residues. Losses at the gene ends were 4 bases for V and 8 bases for J; bases not matched to a gene: 6. The CDR3 sequence: CASSPGTSGKDEQFF. CDR3 nucleotides: TGCGCCAGCAGCCCCGGGACTAGCGGGAAGGATGAGCAGTTCTTC.

The chain has TRBV7-6 and TRBJ2-2; maybe TRBD1 (5 bases). There are 13 residues in the CDR3. Germline V gene lookup returns CDR1 SGHVS and CDR2 FNYEAQ. V gave up 6 bases and J gave up 6 bases, with 11 bases separating them. The CDR3 sequence is CASSSQGAGELFF. In nucleotides, the CDR3 is TGTGCCAGCAGTTCGCAGGGCGCCGGGGAGCTGTTTTTT.

The chain has TRBV29-1 and TRBJ1-2; D not resolved. The germline V gene encodes CDR1 SQVTM and CDR2 ANQGSEA. V was clipped by 2 bases and J by 0 bases, with 4 bases between them. CDR3 length equals 12 residues. The CDR3 DNA follows: TGCAGCGTTGAACAGTCTAACTATGGCTACACCTTC. As protein: CSVEQSNYGYTF.

The chain joins TRBV7-3 to TRBJ2-3, with 8 bases fitting TRBD2. Trimming at V came to 5 bases and at J to 10 bases, leaving 5 bases not matched to a gene. This CDR3 region has 12 residues. Germline loops: CDR1 SGHTA, CDR2 FQGTGA. The CDR3 region is CASSNSGVPQYF. The CDR3 region has the DNA TGTGCCAGCAGCAATAGCGGGGTCCCGCAGTATTTT. Full variable domain (missing parts from reference TRBV7-3 and TRBJ2-3): GAGVSQTPSNKVTEKGKYVELRCDPISGHTALYWYRQSLGQGPEFLIYFQGTGAADDSGLPNDRFFAVRPEGSVSTLKIQRTERGDSAVYLCASSNSGVPQYFGPGTRLTVL.

This sequence joins TRBV10-3 and TRBJ1-1; tentatively, D is TRBD1 (6 bases). V lost 3 bases and J 6 bases, leaving 14 bases between the germline ends. The CDR3 totals 14 residues. Per germline, CDR1 ENHRY and CDR2 SYGVKD. The CDR3 DNA is TGTGCCATCAGTGAAAAGGGGACATGGGCTGAAGCTTTCTTT. Its translation is CAISEKGTWAEAFF.

The sample holds a few counts of this clone. The V and J genes are TRBV11-3 and TRBJ2-5; 7 nucleotides match TRBD1. Germline-derived CDR1 and CDR2 are SGHNT and YENEEA. The J segment lost 1 base and the V segment lost 2 bases, leaving 10 bases of the junction unmatched. The CDR3 runs 17 residues. CDR3 in amino acids: CASSLNRGRVIQETQYF. CDR3 nucleotides: TGTGCCAGCAGCTTAAACAGGGGTCGGGTTATCCAAGAGACCCAGTACTTC.

The V gene is TRBV6-4, the J gene TRBJ2-7; 11 nucleotides line up with TRBD2. The ends lost 4 bases at V and 10 bases at J; junction bases unmatched: 6. The CDR3 has 13 amino acids. In germline, CDR1 is MRHNA, CDR2 SNTAGT. The CDR3 here is CASSVAGGPSQYV. The CDR3, as DNA: TGTGCCAGCAGTGTAGCGGGAGGGCCCAGCCAGTACGTC.

This clone appeared many times. This chain connects TRBV2 to TRBJ1-1, with D maybe TRBD1 (6 bases). CDR3 size: 13 residues. The V end was cut by 7 bases, the J end by 1 base, with 10 bases between. Germline lookup yields CDR1 SNHLY and CDR2 FYNNEI. DNA for the CDR3: TGTGCCAGCATGCAGGGGCCGAACACTGAAGCTTTCTTT. Amino acids: CASMQGPNTEAFF.

This clone was observed once. The chain is built from TRBV6-2 or TRBV6-3 and TRBJ2-1, with 9 bases that match TRBD1. The CDR3 consists of 12 residues. V was pared by 6 bases and J by 8 bases, with 2 bases of the junction left unmatched. Germline CDR1 and CDR2: MNHEY and SVGEGT. In DNA, the CDR3 is TGTGCCAGCAGCGACAGGGGGGATGAGCAGTTCTTC. As protein: CASSDRGDEQFF.

V is TRBV11-1 and J is TRBJ2-5; possible D gene TRBD1, 5 bases. V was clipped by 0 bases and J by 9 bases, with 11 bases between them. Germline V CDR1 and CDR2: SGHAT, FQDESV (reference sequence). The CDR3 has 13 residues. In DNA, the CDR3 is TGTGCCAGCAGCTTAGCAGGGGCCAGGTCCCAGTACTTC. This encodes CASSLAGARSQYF.

The V and J genes are TRBV11-1 and TRBJ2-1, with 9 positions matching TRBD2. The germline CDR1 and CDR2 sequences are SGHAT and FQDESV (reference sequence). Unmatched junction bases numbered 7, after V lost 4 bases and J lost 6 bases. CDR3 length equals 15 residues. The CDR3 is CASSWGLAGPNEQFF. The CDR3, as DNA: TGTGCCAGCAGCTGGGGACTAGCCGGACCCAATGAGCAGTTCTTC.

This clone was recorded once. The J gene is TRBJ2-5, the V gene TRBV9; 9 bases match TRBD1. Germline V gene data show CDR1 as SGDLS and CDR2 as YYNGEE. V gave up 3 bases and J gave up 3 bases; unmatched junction bases: 6. The CDR3 sequence is 15 residues long. The CDR3 region is CASSGRDRVEETQYF. CDR3 in DNA: TGTGCCAGCAGCGGAAGGGACAGGGTAGAAGAGACCCAGTACTTC.

The V and J genes are TRBV4-2 and TRBJ1-2; 7 bases line up with TRBD1. Per the germline V gene, CDR1 is LGHNA and CDR2 is YNFKEQ. CDR3 size: 17 residues. The junction had 16 bases not matched to a gene; V was cut back by 2 bases and J by 7 bases. This CDR3 reads CASSQSINRGTVVGYTF. Here the CDR3 DNA reads TGTGCCAGCAGCCAATCCATTAACAGGGGCACCGTTGTTGGCTACACCTTC.

This CDR3 is CASSSTRGDTEAFF. The CDR3, as DNA: TGTGCCAGCAGTTCCACCCGGGGAGATACTGAAGCTTTCTTT. V gene TRBV6-5 combines with J gene TRBJ1-1; D remains unclear. The V gene's germline CDR1 is MNHEY and CDR2 SVGAGI. Trimming removed 4 bases from V and 5 bases from J, with 14 bases in between. This CDR3 has 14 amino acids.

This chain links TRBV11-2 with TRBJ1-1; D not certain. Trimming cost V 4 bases and J 3 bases, with 12 bases left between them. Germline values: CDR1 SGHAT, CDR2 FQNNGV. The CDR3 totals 14 residues. CDR3: CASSSFGRDTEAFF. The DNA of the CDR3 is TGTGCCAGCAGCTCCTTCGGGCGGGACACTGAAGCTTTCTTT. Variable domain in full (rest from reference TRBV11-2 and TRBJ1-1): EAGVAQSPRYKIIEKRQSVAFWCNPISGHATLYWYQQILGQGPKLLIQFQNNGVVDDSQLPKDRFSAERLKGVDSTLKIQPAKLEDSAVYLCASSSFGRDTEAFFGQGTRLTVV.

The V gene is TRBV7-8, the J gene TRBJ1-5; 7 bases agree with TRBD1. V was pared by 2 bases and J by 5 bases, with 6 bases of the junction left unmatched. This CDR3 contains 15 residues. Germline CDR1 reads SGHVS; CDR2 reads FQNEAQ. This CDR3 is CASSLTGTVYQPQHF. In DNA form, the CDR3 reads TGTGCCAGCAGCTTAACCGGGACAGTATATCAGCCCCAGCATTTT.